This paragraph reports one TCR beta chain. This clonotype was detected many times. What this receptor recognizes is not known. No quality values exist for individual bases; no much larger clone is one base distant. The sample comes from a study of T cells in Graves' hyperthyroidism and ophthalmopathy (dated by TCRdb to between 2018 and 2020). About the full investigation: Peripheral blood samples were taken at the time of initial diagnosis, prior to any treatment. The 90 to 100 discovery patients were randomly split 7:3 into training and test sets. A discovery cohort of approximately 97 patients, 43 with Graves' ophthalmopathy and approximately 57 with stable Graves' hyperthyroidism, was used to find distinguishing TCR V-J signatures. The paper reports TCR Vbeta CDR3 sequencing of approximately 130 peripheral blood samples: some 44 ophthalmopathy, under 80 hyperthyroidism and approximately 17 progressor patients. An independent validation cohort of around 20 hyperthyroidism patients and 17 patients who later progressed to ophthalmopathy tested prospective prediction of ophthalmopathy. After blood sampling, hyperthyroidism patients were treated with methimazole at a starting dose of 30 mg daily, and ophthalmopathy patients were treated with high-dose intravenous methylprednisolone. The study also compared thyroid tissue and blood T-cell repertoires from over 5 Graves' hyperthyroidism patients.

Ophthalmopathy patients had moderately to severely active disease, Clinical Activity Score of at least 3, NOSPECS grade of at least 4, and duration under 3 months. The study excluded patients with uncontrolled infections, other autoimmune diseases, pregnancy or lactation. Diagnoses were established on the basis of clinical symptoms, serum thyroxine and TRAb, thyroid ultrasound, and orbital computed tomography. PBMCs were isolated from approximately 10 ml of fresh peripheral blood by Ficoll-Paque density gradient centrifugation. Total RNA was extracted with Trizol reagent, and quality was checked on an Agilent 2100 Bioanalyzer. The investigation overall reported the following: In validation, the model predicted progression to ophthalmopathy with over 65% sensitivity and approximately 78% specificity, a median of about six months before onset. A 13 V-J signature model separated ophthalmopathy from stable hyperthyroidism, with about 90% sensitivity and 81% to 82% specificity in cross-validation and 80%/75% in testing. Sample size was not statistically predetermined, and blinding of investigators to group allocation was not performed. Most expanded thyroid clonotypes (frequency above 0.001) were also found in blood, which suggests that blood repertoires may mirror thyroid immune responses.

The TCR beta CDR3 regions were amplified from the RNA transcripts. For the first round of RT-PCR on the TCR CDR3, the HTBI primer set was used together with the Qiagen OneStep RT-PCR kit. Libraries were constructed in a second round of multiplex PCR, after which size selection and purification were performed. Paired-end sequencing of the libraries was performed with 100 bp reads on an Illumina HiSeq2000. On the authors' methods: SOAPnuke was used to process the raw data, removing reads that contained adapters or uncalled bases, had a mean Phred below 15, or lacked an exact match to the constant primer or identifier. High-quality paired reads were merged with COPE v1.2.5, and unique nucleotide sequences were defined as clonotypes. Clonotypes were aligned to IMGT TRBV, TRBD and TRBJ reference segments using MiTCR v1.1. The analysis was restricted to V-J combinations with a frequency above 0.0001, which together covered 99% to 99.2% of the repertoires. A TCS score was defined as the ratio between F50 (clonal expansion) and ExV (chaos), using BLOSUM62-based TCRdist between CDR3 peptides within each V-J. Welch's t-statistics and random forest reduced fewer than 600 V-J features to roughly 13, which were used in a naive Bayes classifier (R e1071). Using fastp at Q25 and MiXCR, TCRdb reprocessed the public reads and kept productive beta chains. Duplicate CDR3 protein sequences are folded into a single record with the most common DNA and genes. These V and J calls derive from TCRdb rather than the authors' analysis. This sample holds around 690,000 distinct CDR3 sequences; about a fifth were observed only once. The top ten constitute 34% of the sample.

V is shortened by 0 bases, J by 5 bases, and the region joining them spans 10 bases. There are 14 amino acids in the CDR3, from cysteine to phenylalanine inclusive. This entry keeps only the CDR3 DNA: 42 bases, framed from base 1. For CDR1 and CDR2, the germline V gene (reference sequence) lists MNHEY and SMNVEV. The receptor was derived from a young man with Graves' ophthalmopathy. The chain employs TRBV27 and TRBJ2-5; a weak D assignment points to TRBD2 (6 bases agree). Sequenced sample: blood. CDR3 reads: CASSLSGGVETQYF. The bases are TGTGCCAGCAGTTTATCGGGGGGTGTGGAGACCCAGTACTTC.